This section outlines one T cell receptor beta chain sequence together with its context. Its matching antigen is unknown. In TCRdb, the 5' RACE reads were re-called with MiXCR into one record per CDR3 protein. The table records around 50,000 distinct CDR3 sequences, about 26% of them present only once. The controls, all healthy individuals, were blood bank volunteers in Maryland, USA. The CDR3 is 17 amino acids. Germline CDR1 is MGHRA and CDR2 is YSYEKL. J gave up 7 bases and V 0 bases, and 12 bases lay outside the gene matches. This sample is part of a study of neurological immune-mediated disorders. Whole-study findings and limits: Healthy controls had more TCR clonal expansion than multiple sclerosis, which showed the least, whereas HTLV-1-associated myelopathy showed the most. Private repertoires in all groups were suggested by the absence of shared CDR3 amino acid sequences among expanded clones across subjects.

J is TRBJ2-5 and V is TRBV4-1, with 9 positions matching TRBD2. The sample was PBMCs. The sequence came from a woman in her 70s in good health. The CDR3 sequence: CASSQEVAGVTQRTQYF. The CDR3 DNA reads as TGCGCCAGCAGCCAAGAGGTAGCGGGAGTCACCCAAAGGACCCAGTACTTC.